This note documents a single TCR beta chain sequence. This specimen comes from a study of T-cell memory formation after mild COVID-19. The CDR3 consists of 16 residues. After removal of 2 bases from V and 5 bases from J, the junction contained 9 bases not matched to a gene. Germline values: CDR1 SEHNR, CDR2 FQNEAQ (reference sequence). Each CDR3 protein gets one entry after TCRdb re-called the 5' RACE reads with MiXCR. Of 470,000 or so distinct CDR3 sequences detected, roughly 25% appear once; the ten largest clones hold about 12%. Input material: PBMCs or a T cell subset sorted from them (not recorded which). This chain connects TRBV7-9 to TRBJ2-5, with 9 bases matching TRBD2. This receptor was identified in an adult woman who had mild COVID-19 (a few samples of this study predate the infection). Cell type and time point are not known. CDR3 sequence: CASSLLSGGPKETQYF. The CDR3 DNA is TGTGCCAGCAGCTTACTTAGCGGGGGACCTAAGGAGACCCAGTACTTC.